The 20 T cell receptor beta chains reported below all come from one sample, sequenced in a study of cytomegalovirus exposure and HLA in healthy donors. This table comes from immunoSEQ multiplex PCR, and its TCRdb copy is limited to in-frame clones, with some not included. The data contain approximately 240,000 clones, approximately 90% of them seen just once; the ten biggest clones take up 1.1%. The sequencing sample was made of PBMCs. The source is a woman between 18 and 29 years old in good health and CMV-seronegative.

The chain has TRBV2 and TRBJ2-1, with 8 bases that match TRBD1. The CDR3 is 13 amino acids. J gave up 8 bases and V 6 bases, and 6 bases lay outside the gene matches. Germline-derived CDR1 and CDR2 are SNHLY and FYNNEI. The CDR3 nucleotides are TGTGCCAGCAGGCCGGACAGGGCCGATGAGCAGTTCTTC. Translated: CASRPDRADEQFF.

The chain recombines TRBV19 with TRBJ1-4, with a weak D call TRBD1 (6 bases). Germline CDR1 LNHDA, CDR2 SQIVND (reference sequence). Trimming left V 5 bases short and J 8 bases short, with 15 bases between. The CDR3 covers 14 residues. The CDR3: CASSGVQGGEKLFF. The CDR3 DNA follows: TGTGCCAGTAGTGGAGTACAGGGTGGCGAAAAACTGTTTTTT.

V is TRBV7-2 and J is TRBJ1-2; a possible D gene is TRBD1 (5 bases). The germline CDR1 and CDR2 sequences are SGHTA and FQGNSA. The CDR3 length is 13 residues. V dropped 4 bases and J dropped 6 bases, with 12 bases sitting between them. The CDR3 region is CASSWGDFDGYTF. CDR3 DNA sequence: TGTGCCAGCAGCTGGGGGGATTTCGATGGCTACACCTTC.

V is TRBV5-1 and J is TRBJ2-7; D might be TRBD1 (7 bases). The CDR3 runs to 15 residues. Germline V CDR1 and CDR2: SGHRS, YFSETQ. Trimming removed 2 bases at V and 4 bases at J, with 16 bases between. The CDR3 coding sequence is TGCGCCAGCAGCTTTGGGTCAGGGGGGCCTTACGAGCAGTACTTC. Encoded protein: CASSFGSGGPYEQYF.

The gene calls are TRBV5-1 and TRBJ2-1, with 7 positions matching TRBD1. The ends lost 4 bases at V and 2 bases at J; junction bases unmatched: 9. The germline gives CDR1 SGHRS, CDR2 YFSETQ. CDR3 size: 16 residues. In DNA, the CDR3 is TGCGCCAGCAGCCCGGCCGGGACAGTGACCTACAATGAGCAGTTCTTC. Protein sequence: CASSPAGTVTYNEQFF.

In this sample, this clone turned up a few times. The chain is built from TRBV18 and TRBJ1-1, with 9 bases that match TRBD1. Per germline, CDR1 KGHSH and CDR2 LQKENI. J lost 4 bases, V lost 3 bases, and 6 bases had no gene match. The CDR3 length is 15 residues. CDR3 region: CASSPWDRAGTEAFF. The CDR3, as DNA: TGTGCCAGCTCACCGTGGGACAGGGCGGGCACTGAAGCTTTCTTT.

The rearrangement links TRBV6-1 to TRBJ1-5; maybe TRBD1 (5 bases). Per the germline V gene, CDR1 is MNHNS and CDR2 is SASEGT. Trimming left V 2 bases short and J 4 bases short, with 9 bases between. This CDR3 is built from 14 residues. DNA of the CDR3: TGTGCCAGCAGTGAAAGTGGGGCGAATCAGCCCCAGCATTTT. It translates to CASSESGANQPQHF.

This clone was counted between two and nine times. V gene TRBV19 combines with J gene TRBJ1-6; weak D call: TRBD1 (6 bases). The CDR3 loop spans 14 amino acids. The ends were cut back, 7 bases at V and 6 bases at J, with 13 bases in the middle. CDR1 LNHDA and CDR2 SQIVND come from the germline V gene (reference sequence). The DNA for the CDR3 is TGTGCCAGTACAAGGGGGAAAGGTAATTCACCCCTCCACTTT. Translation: CASTRGKGNSPLHF.

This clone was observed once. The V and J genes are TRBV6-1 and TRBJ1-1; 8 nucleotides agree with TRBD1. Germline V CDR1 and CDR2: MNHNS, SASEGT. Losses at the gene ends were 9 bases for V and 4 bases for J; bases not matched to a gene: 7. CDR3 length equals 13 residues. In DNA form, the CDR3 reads TGTGCCAGTGGACAGGGCTTTGGCACTGAAGCTTTCTTT. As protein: CASGQGFGTEAFF.

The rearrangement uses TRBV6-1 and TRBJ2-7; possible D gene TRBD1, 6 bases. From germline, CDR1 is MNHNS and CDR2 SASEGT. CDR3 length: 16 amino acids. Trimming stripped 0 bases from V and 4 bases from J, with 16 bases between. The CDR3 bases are TGTGCCAGCAGTGAAGCTGGGTCAGGGGCGCGGTACGAGCAGTACTTC. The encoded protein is CASSEAGSGARYEQYF.

CDR3 sequence reads: CASSQGGHKGNTIYF. The CDR3 DNA reads TGCGCCAGCAGCCAAGGGGGACATAAAGGAAACACCATATATTTT. The genes are TRBV4-1 and TRBJ1-3; D perhaps matches TRBD1 (6 bases). V shed 1 base and J shed 4 bases, with 11 bases lying between them. The CDR3 loop spans 15 amino acids. The germline V gene has CDR1 MGHRA and CDR2 YSYEKL.

The CDR3 loop reads CASSEFWEGRSHEQFF. The CDR3 nucleotides are TGTGCCAGCAGTGAGTTTTGGGAGGGCCGTTCCCACGAGCAGTTCTTC. The rearrangement links TRBV6-4 to TRBJ2-1; 7 bases agree with TRBD2. Trimming took 3 bases from V and 10 from J; bases not matched to a gene: 15. The germline V gene has CDR1 MRHNA and CDR2 SNTAGT. The CDR3 has 16 residues.

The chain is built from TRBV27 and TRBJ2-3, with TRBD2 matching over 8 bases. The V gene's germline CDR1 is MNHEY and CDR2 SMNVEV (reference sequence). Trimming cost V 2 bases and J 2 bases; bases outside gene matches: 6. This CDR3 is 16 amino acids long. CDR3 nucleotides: TGTGCCAGCAGTTTACTAAGGACTAGCTTCACAGATACGCAGTATTTT. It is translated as CASSLLRTSFTDTQYF.

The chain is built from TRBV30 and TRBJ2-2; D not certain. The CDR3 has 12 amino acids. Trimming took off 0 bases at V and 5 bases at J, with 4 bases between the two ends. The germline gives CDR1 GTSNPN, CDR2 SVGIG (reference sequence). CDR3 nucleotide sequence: TGTGCCTGGAGTGTACTTACCGGGGAGCTGTTTTTT. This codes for CAWSVLTGELFF.

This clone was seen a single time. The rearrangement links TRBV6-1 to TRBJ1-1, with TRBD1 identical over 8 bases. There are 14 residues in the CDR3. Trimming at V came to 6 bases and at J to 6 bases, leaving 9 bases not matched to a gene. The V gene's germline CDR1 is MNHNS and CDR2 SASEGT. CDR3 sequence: CASRSDREVPEAFF. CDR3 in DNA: TGTGCCAGCAGATCGGACAGGGAAGTCCCTGAAGCTTTCTTT.

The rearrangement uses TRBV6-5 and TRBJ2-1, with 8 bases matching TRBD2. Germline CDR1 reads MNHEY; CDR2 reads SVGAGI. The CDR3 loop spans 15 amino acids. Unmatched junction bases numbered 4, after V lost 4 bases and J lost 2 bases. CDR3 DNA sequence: TGTGCCAGCAGTTTGACTAGCGCAACCTACAATGAGCAGTTCTTC. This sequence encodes CASSLTSATYNEQFF.

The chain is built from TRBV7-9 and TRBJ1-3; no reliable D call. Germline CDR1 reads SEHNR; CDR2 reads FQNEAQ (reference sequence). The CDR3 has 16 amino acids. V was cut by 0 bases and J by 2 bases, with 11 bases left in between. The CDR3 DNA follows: TGTGCCAGCAGCTTAGCGATGGGCCCGGCTGGAAACACCATATATTTT. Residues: CASSLAMGPAGNTIYF.

The CDR3 nucleotides are TGTGCCTGGGGTCGGGAACTAAGCGGTGGCTACACCTTC. This sequence encodes CAWGRELSGGYTF. This chain connects TRBV30 to TRBJ1-2; D remains ambiguous. The CDR3 is 13 residues long. The V end was cut by 5 bases, the J end by 7 bases, with 17 bases between. The germline CDR1 and CDR2 sequences are GTSNPN and SVGIG (reference sequence).

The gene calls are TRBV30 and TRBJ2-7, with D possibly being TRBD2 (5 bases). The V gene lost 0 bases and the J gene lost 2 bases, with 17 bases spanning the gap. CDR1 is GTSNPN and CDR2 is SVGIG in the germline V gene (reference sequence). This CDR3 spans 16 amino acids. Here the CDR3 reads CAWSVRGRGKPYEQYF. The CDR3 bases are TGTGCCTGGAGTGTACGTGGTCGAGGGAAACCCTACGAGCAGTACTTC. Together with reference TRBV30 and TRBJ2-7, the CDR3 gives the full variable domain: SQTIHQWPATLVQPVGSPLSLECTVEGTSNPNLYWYRQAAGRGLQLLFYSVGIGQISSEVPQNLSASRPQDRQFILSSKKLLLSDSGFYLCAWSVRGRGKPYEQYFGPGTRLTVT.

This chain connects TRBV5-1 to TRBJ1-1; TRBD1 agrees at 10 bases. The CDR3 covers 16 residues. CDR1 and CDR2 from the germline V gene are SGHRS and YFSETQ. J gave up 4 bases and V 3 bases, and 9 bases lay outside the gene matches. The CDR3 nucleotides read TGCGCCAGCAGCTCCGTCGCCGGACAGGGGGGCACTGAAGCTTTCTTT. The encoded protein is CASSSVAGQGGTEAFF.